This T cell receptor (beta chain) was profiled in a study of blood T cell repertoires in COVID-19 (dated by TCRdb to the early 2020s). As for the study more broadly: Samples covering the acute and convalescent phases of COVID-19 were provided by collaborators in the United States, Italy and Spain. The material from the prospective study consisted of cDNA or gDNA derived from T cells, B-cell-depleted T cells, or PBMCs. The dataset comprised deeply sampled blood TCRbeta repertoires from subjects exposed to, actively infected with, or recovered from COVID-19. The repertoires were released in a freely available public database intended as a resource for research on the immune response to SARS-CoV-2. Samples came from the ongoing ImmuneRACE study (first 160 participants) plus 1,254 subjects from 6 global collaborators. A de-identified subject ID, COVID-19 status, age in years and sex were almost always included in the sample metadata. HLA class I and class II types, where available, came from metadata supplied by the sample provider rather than from assay-based typing. On the study overall, not on this receptor specifically: How much clinical and demographic metadata was included differed by source and by participant, and the metadata was provided uncurated.

TCRbeta CDR3 regions were amplified from genomic DNA by means of the immunoSEQ Assay, a bias-controlled multiplex PCR. The paper's data handling went like this. The number of nucleated cells in each sample was estimated from the amplification of reference gene primers within the assay. Sequence reads were collapsed and filtered to measure the absolute abundance of every unique TCRbeta CDR3 rearrangement. For each sample, productive Simpson clonality was calculated as the square root of Simpson's diversity index over productive rearrangements. As stored in TCRdb, this immuneACCESS dataset retains in-frame rearrangements with V and J assigned. A fraction of the clones does not appear; measured against another copy, unresolved V genes explain less than half of the discrepancy, and the remainder lacks a known reason. Clonal size and the V and J genes are those of that table, whereas D and trimming came from the DNA. Present in this sample are 95,000 to 100,000 clones, around 88% of which were seen just once. Approximately 1.7% of the sample lies in the top ten.

Trimming removed 1 base from V and 5 bases from J, leaving 14 bases between the germline ends. The CDR3 has 15 amino acids, counting the end cysteine and phenylalanine. The entry retains the CDR3 DNA only, 45 bases that are in frame from base 1. CDR1 SGHTA and CDR2 FQGTGA are derived from the germline V gene. Whole blood was collected in K2EDTA tubes by collaborating institutions according to the institutions' own protocols. For TCRbeta analysis, collaborators shipped samples as frozen whole blood, isolated PBMCs, or DNA extracted from either of those sample types. Remarks on this clone: This receptor's antigen is unknown. No much larger clonotype is one base removed from it; base qualities were not supplied.

The receptor was derived from a man at least 80 years old with acute or convalescent COVID-19. Input material: peripheral blood. The chain is encoded by TRBV7-3 joined to TRBJ2-5, and TRBD2 may be the D gene, going by 5 matching bases. The nucleotide sequence is TGTGCCAGCAGCTTAAGGTCTACGCCGGGGGAGACCCAGTACTTC. Its protein product is CASSLRSTPGETQYF.